Below, one T cell receptor beta chain is given with its context. The source material, RNA transcripts, was used to amplify TCR beta CDR3 regions. When the TCR CDR3 underwent first-round RT-PCR, the HTBI primer set was used. MiXCR was run by TCRdb on the multiplex PCR reads, yielding one entry per CDR3 protein. Counted here are approximately 300,000 distinct CDR3 sequences, roughly a fifth occurring once; the ten biggest clones make up 35% to 40%. This sample is drawn from a study of T cells in Graves' hyperthyroidism and ophthalmopathy. V was clipped by 0 bases and J by 11 bases, with 5 bases between them. There are 11 residues in the CDR3. CDR1 and CDR2 from the germline V gene are MNHNS and SASEGT.

Sample: blood. The chain joins TRBV6-1 to TRBJ2-1, with D unresolved. The receptor comes from a man aged 50-59 years with Graves' ophthalmopathy. The CDR3 DNA is TGTGCCAGCAGTGAAGCAAAACAGCAGTTCTTC. Translated, it gives CASSEAKQQFF.